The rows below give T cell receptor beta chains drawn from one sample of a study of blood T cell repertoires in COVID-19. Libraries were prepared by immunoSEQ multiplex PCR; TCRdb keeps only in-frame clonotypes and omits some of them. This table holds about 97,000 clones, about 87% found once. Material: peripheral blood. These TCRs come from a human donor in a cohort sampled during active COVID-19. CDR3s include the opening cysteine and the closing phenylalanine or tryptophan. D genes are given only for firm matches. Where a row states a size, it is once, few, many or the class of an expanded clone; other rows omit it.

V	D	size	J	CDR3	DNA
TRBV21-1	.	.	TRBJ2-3	CASSRTSETSTDTQYF	TGTGCCAGCAGCAGGACTAGCGAGACTAGCACAGATACGCAGTATTTT
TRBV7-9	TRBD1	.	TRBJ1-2	CASSLRQGQGTYGYTF	TGTGCCAGCAGCTTGAGGCAGGGACAGGGAACCTATGGCTACACCTTC
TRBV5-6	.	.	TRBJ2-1	CASSTRDEYNEQFF	TGTGCCAGCAGCACACGGGATGAGTACAATGAGCAGTTCTTC
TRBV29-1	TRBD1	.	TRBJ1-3	CSVTGAGGGNTIYF	TGCAGCGTTACAGGGGCCGGAGGTGGAAACACCATATATTTT
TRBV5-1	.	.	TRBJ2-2	CASSPLQGADTGELFF	TGCGCCAGCAGCCCGCTACAGGGAGCGGACACCGGGGAGCTGTTTTTT
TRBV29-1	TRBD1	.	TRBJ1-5	CSGLTGGPLRFSNQPQHF	TGCAGCGGACTAACAGGGGGCCCGCTAAGATTTAGCAATCAGCCCCAGCATTTT
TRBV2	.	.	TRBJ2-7	CASSPSTNYYEQYF	TGTGCCAGCAGTCCCTCGACGAACTACTACGAGCAGTACTTC
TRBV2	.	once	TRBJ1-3	CASIEAAGFSGNTIYF	TGTGCCAGCATCGAAGCGGCGGGATTCTCTGGAAACACCATATATTTT
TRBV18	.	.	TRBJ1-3	CASQHEPQSSGNTIYF	TGTGCCAGCCAACATGAGCCACAGAGCTCTGGAAACACCATATATTTT
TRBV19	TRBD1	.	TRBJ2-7	CASSIDRGSEQYF	TGTGCCAGTAGTATTGACAGGGGGTCCGAGCAGTACTTC
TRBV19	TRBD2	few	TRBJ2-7	CASSMTSGPYEQYF	TGTGCCAGTAGTATGACTAGCGGTCCCTACGAGCAGTACTTC
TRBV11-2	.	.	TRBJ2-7	CASSLVSQTYEQYF	TGTGCCAGCAGCTTAGTGTCCCAGACCTACGAGCAGTACTTC
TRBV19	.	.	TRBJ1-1	CASRRMEDTEAFF	TGTGCCAGTAGGCGAATGGAGGACACTGAAGCTTTCTTT
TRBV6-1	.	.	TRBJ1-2	CASSESGGGVGYTF	TGTGCCAGCAGTGAATCTGGAGGAGGGGTTGGCTACACCTTC
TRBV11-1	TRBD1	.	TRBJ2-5	CASSSSGTGVQTQYF	TGTGCCAGCAGCTCATCCGGGACAGGCGTCCAGACCCAGTACTTC
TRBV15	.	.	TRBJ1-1	CATSRDKGGQRGLPAFF	TGTGCCACCAGCAGAGATAAAGGAGGACAGAGAGGCCTTCCAGCTTTCTTT
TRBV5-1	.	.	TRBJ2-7	CASSLGFAGISYEQYF	TGCGCCAGCAGCTTGGGGTTTGCAGGGATTTCCTACGAGCAGTACTTC
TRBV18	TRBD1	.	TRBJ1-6	CASSPYTGAGSPLHF	TGTGCCAGCTCACCGTATACAGGGGCTGGTTCACCCCTCCACTTT
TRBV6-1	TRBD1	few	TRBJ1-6	CASSERTGGDSPLHF	TGTGCCAGCAGTGAACGGACAGGGGGTGATTCACCCCTCCACTTT
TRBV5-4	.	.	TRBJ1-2	CASSLELGQLYGYTF	TGTGCCAGCAGCTTGGAATTGGGACAACTCTATGGCTACACCTTC
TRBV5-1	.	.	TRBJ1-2	CASSFGRSVDSYTF	TGCGCCAGCAGCTTCGGCAGGTCCGTTGATAGCTACACCTTC
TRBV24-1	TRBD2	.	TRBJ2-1	CATSDRLAEWGSYNEQFF	TGTGCCACCAGTGATCGACTAGCCGAATGGGGCTCCTACAATGAGCAGTTCTTC
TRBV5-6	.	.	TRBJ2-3	CASSLFRGTDTQYF	TGTGCCAGCAGCTTGTTTCGGGGCACAGATACGCAGTATTTT
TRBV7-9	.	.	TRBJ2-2	CASSPRLDLGELFF	TGTGCCAGCAGCCCCAGACTGGATTTGGGGGAGCTGTTTTTT
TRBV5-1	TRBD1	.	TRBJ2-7	CASSLAGQGYYEQYF	TGCGCCAGCAGCTTGGCGGGACAGGGTTACTACGAGCAGTACTTC
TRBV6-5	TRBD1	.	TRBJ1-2	CASSSYRGWYGYTF	TGTGCCAGCAGTTCATACAGGGGGTGGTATGGCTACACCTTC
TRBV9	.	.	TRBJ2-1	CASSVATESSYNEQFF	TGTGCCAGCAGCGTTGCGACTGAAAGCTCCTACAATGAGCAGTTCTTC
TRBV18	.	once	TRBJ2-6	CASSLRVQGPLSSGANVLTF	TGTGCCAGCTCATTAAGGGTTCAGGGCCCGCTAAGCTCTGGGGCCAACGTCCTGACTTTC
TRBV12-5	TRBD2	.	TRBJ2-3	CASLHGGGTDTQYF	TGTGCTAGTCTACACGGGGGGGGCACAGATACGCAGTATTTT
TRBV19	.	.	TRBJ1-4	CASREPTNEKLFF	TGTGCCAGTAGGGAGCCAACTAATGAAAAACTGTTTTTT
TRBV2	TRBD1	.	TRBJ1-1	CASSGQSEAFF	TGTGCCAGCTCGGGACAGTCTGAAGCTTTCTTT
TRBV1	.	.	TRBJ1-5	CTSSQDRLQPQHF	TGCACCAGCAGCCAGGACAGGCTTCAGCCCCAGCATTTT
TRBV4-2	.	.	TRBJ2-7	CASSQDEASVYEQYF	TGTGCCAGCAGCCAAGATGAGGCTAGCGTCTACGAGCAGTACTTC
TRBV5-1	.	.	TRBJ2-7	CASSLNSMNEQYF	TGCGCCAGCAGCTTGAACAGTATGAACGAGCAGTACTTC
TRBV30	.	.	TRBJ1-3	CAWSPRGNTIYF	TGTGCCTGGAGCCCACGGGGTAACACCATATATTTT
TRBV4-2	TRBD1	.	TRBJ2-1	CASSQDQSGGGSEQFF	TGTGCCAGCAGCCAAGATCAATCAGGGGGCGGTTCTGAGCAGTTCTTC
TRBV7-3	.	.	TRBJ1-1	CASSLTGAVTEAFF	TGTGCCAGCAGCTTAACAGGGGCGGTCACTGAAGCTTTCTTT
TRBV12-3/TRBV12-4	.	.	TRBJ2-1	CASSTTDYNEQFF	TGTGCCAGCAGTACGACAGACTACAATGAGCAGTTCTTC
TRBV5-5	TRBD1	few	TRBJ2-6	CASSLYSKQGYSGANVLTF	TGTGCCAGCAGCTTGTATAGTAAACAGGGGTATTCTGGGGCCAACGTCCTGACTTTC
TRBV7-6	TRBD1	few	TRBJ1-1	CASRLSGSGATGGGTEAFF	TGTGCCAGCAGACTAAGCGGCTCGGGGGCGACAGGGGGTGGCACTGAAGCTTTCTTT
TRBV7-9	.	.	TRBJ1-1	CASSYGTVTEAFF	TGTGCCAGCAGCTACGGAACAGTCACTGAAGCTTTCTTT
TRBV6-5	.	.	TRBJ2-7	CASSWGMVSSYEQYF	TGTGCCAGCAGTTGGGGCATGGTGAGCTCCTACGAGCAGTACTTC
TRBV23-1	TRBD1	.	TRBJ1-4	CARVGGTENEKLFF	TGCGCCAGGGTGGGCGGGACAGAGAATGAAAAACTGTTTTTT
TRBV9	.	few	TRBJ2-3	CASSVGGGFTDTQYF	TGTGCCAGCAGCGTAGGGGGCGGATTCACAGATACGCAGTATTTT
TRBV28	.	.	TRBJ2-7	CASSFDRKSSYEQYF	TGTGCCAGCAGTTTTGACAGAAAAAGTTCCTACGAGCAGTACTTC
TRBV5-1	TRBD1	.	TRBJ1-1	CASRAGQGGMNTEAFF	TGCGCCAGCAGGGCAGGACAGGGCGGCATGAACACTGAAGCTTTCTTT
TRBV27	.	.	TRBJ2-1	CASSLQGLVQFF	TGTGCCAGCAGTTTGCAGGGTCTAGTTCAGTTCTTC
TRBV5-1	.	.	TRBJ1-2	CASSAGPGDGYTF	TGCGCCAGCAGTGCCGGGCCAGGGGATGGCTACACCTTC
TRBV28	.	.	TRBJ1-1	CASGLENTEAFF	TGTGCCAGCGGGCTTGAGAACACTGAAGCTTTCTTT
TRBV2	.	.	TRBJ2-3	CASSEGRGVRDTQYF	TGTGCCAGCAGTGAGGGCAGGGGAGTGAGAGATACGCAGTATTTT
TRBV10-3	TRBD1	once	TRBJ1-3	CAISDRDRGPGNTIYF	TGTGCCATCAGTGACCGGGACAGGGGTCCTGGAAACACCATATATTTT
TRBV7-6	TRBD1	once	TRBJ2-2	CASSFGPGQGKNTGELFF	TGTGCCAGCAGCTTTGGTCCGGGACAGGGGAAAAACACCGGGGAGCTGTTTTTT
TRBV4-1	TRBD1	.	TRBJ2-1	CASSQGQVGDNEQFF	TGCGCCAGCAGCCAGGGACAGGTTGGGGACAATGAGCAGTTCTTC
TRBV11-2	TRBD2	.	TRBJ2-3	CASSLEVGLAGSDTQYF	TGTGCCAGCAGCTTAGAAGTCGGACTAGCGGGGTCAGATACGCAGTATTTT
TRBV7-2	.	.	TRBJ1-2	CASSPRRAGNYTF	TGTGCCAGCAGCCCTCGGCGGGCAGGCAACTACACCTTC
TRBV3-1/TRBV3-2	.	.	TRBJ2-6	CASSQDGASPGANVLTF	TGTGCCAGCAGCCAAGATGGTGCGAGCCCTGGGGCCAACGTCCTGACTTTC